This T cell receptor beta chain was identified during a study of identical twins. Study findings and constraints: There is a chance that invariant MAIT and iNKT cells partially muddied zero-insertion analyses. Twin-shared out-of-frame alpha sequences showed excess low generation probability. Within beta out-of-frame sequences, the excess sharing observed between twins was weaker.

This CDR3 has 14 residues. Germline V gene sequence: CDR1 LGHNA, CDR2 YNFKEQ. The V and J ends lost 3 bases and 1 base respectively, with 10 bases between them. Regarding this clonotype: What it binds is not known.

TCRdb re-called the 5' RACE reads with MiXCR, one entry per CDR3 protein. This table has about 250,000 distinct CDR3 sequences, about 8.5% appearing once. These records were also assigned to another study, of yellow fever vaccine responses in identical twins.

Sample: CD8+ T cells sorted from blood. This sequence joins TRBV4-2 and TRBJ2-7; D is possibly TRBD1 (5 bases). The clonotype was recovered from a woman younger than 30 in good health. In DNA, the CDR3 is TGTGCCAGCAGCCAGCCGGACACTTCCTACGAGCAGTACTTC. It codes for CASSQPDTSYEQYF.